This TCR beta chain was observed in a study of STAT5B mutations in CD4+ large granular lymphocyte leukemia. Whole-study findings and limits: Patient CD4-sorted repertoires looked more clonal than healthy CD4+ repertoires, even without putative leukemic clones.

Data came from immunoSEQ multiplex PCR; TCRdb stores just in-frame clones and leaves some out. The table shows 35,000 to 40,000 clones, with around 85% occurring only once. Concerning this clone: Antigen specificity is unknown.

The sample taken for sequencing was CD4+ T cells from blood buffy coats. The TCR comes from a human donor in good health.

CDR3 protein: CASSLRSANSPLHF. As DNA, the CDR3 is TGTGCCAGCAGTTTAAGGTCAGCCAATTCACCCCTCCACTTT. J is TRBJ1-6 and V is TRBV28; D call uncertain. Germline-derived CDR1 and CDR2 are MDHEN and SYDVKM. The CDR3 extends over 14 amino acids. V shed 2 bases and J shed 7 bases, with 9 bases lying between them.